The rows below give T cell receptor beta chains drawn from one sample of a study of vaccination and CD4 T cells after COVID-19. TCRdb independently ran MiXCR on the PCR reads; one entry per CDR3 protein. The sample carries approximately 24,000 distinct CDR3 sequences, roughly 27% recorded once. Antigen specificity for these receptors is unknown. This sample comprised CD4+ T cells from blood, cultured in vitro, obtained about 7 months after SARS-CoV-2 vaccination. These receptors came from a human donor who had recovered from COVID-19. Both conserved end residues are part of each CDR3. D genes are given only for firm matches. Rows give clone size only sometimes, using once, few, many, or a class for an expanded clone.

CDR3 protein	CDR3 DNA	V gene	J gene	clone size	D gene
CASSLDLPYYEQYF	TGTGCCAGCAGTTTAGACCTCCCTTACTACGAGCAGTACTTC	TRBV28	TRBJ2-7	few	-
CASSFGSGTDTQYF	TGTGCCAGCAGTTTCGGTTCAGGCACAGATACGCAGTATTTT	TRBV28	TRBJ2-3	few	-
CSARVLAGVDEQYF	TGCAGTGCTAGAGTACTAGCGGGAGTCGACGAGCAGTACTTC	TRBV20-1	TRBJ2-7	-	TRBD2
CASSLGGVGYTF	TGCGCCAGCAGCCTGGGGGGAGTTGGCTACACCTTC	TRBV4-1	TRBJ1-2	-	-
CASDRWREPNEQFF	TGTGCCAGCGATCGGTGGCGGGAGCCCAATGAGCAGTTCTTC	TRBV28	TRBJ2-1	-	TRBD2
CASSSGQRVEGYTF	TGTGCCAGCAGCTCGGGACAGCGCGTAGAAGGCTACACCTTC	TRBV7-2	TRBJ1-2	-	TRBD1
CASSPRDTDYGYTF	TGTGCCAGCAGTCCAAGGGACACCGACTATGGCTACACCTTC	TRBV28	TRBJ1-2	few	-
CSATVSDTQYF	TGCAGTGCTACCGTCTCAGATACGCAGTATTTT	TRBV20-1	TRBJ2-3	few	-
CASKDSNQPQHF	TGTGCCAGCAAGGATAGCAATCAGCCCCAGCATTTT	TRBV2	TRBJ1-5	-	-
CASSHLIGAYEQYF	TGCGCCAGCAGCCACCTGATAGGGGCTTACGAGCAGTACTTC	TRBV4-1	TRBJ2-7	-	-